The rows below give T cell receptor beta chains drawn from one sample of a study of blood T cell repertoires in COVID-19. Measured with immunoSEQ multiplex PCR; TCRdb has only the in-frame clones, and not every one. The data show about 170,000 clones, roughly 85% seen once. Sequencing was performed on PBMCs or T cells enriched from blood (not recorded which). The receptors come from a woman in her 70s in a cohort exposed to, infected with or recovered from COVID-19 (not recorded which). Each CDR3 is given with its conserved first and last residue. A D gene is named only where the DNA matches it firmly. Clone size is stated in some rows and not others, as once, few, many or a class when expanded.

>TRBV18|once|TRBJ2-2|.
CASSPLRLSAVAGELFF
TGTGCCAGCTCACCACTCCGATTGAGCGCGGTCGCCGGGGAGCTGTTTTTT
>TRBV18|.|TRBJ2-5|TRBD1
CASSDRDGQETQYF
TGTGCCAGCTCAGACAGGGATGGGCAAGAGACCCAGTACTTC
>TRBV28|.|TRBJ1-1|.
CASIGGSAANTEAFF
TGTGCCAGCATCGGGGGGTCGGCAGCGAACACTGAAGCTTTCTTT
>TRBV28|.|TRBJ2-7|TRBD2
CASSLHGTSGSYEQYF
TGTGCCAGCAGTTTACACGGGACTAGCGGGAGTTACGAGCAGTACTTC
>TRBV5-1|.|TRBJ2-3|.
CASSLAPGSTDTQYF
TGCGCCAGCAGCTTGGCCCCGGGGAGCACAGATACGCAGTATTTT
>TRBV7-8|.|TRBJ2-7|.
CASSFYQPPGDEQYF
TGTGCCAGCAGCTTTTACCAGCCGCCAGGGGACGAGCAGTACTTC
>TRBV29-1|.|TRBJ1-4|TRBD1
CSVGVTTGGDYEKLFF
TGCAGCGTTGGGGTAACCACAGGGGGCGATTATGAAAAACTGTTTTTT
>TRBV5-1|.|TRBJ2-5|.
CASSTQGLVQETQYF
TGCGCCAGCAGCACCCAGGGACTTGTCCAAGAGACCCAGTACTTC
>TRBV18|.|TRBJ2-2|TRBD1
CASSPPDRGLSGELFF
TGTGCCAGCTCACCACCGGACAGGGGGCTATCCGGGGAGCTGTTTTTT
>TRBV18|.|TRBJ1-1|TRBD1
CASSLGTGNTEAFF
TGTGCCAGCTCACTGGGGACAGGGAACACTGAAGCTTTCTTT
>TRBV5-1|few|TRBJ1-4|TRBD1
CASSLRTGPNEKLFF
TGCGCCAGCAGCTTGCGGACAGGGCCGAATGAAAAACTGTTTTTT
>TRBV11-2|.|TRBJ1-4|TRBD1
CASSYGQGGEKLFF
TGTGCCAGCTCGTATGGACAGGGTGGTGAAAAACTGTTTTTT
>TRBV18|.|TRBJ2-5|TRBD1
CASSPGAGTGGETQYF
TGTGCCAGCTCACCAGGAGCCGGGACAGGGGGAGAGACCCAGTACTTC
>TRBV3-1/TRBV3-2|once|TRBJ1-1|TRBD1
CASSQRDSGIGWGAFF
TGTGCCAGCAGCCAACGGGACAGCGGAATAGGTTGGGGAGCTTTCTTT
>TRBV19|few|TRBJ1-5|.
CASSSHSAGQPQHF
TGTGCCAGTAGCTCCCACTCGGCGGGTCAGCCCCAGCATTTT
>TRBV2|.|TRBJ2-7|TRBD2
CASSERGLADEQYF
TGTGCCAGCAGTGAAAGGGGACTAGCCGACGAGCAGTACTTC
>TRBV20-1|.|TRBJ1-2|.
CSAALRTGYTF
TGCAGTGCCGCCCTTCGGACAGGCTACACCTTC
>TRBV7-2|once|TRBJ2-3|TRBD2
CASSPLWTSGRDTQYF
TGTGCCAGCAGCCCTCTATGGACTAGCGGGAGAGATACGCAGTATTTT
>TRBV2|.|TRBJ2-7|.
CASSVDRDGGISYEQYF
TGTGCCAGCAGTGTAGACAGGGATGGGGGGATTTCCTACGAGCAGTACTTC
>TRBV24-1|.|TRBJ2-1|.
CATSGVGSSYNEQFF
TGTGCCACCAGTGGAGTGGGGAGTTCCTACAATGAGCAGTTCTTC
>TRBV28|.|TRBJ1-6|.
CASSFLGKTYNSPLHF
TGTGCCAGCAGTTTCCTGGGCAAAACCTATAATTCACCCCTCCACTTT
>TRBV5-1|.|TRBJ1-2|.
CASSFGSGGYGYTF
TGCGCCAGCAGCTTTGGGTCCGGAGGCTATGGCTACACCTTC
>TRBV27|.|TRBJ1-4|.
CASSPLGGNEKLFF
TGTGCCAGCAGCCCCCTCGGGGGTAATGAAAAACTGTTTTTT
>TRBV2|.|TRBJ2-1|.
CASKNSLVGEQFF
TGTGCCAGCAAAAATAGCCTCGTGGGTGAGCAGTTCTTC
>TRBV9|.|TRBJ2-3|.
CASSPRQTTDTQYF
TGTGCCAGCAGCCCTCGACAGACCACAGATACGCAGTATTTT
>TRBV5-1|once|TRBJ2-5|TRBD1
CASSLGDRLETQYF
TGCGCCAGCAGCTTGGGGGACAGGTTGGAGACCCAGTACTTC
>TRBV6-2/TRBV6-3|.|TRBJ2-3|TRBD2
CASSYGLAGVAQYF
TGTGCCAGCAGTTACGGACTAGCGGGAGTCGCGCAGTATTTT
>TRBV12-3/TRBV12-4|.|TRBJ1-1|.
CASSGENTEAFF
TGTGCCAGCAGCGGAGAGAACACTGAAGCTTTCTTT
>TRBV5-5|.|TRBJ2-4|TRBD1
CASSLRDRERYF
TGTGCCAGCAGCTTGAGGGACAGAGAGCGGTACTTC
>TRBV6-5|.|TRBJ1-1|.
CASRLEVNTEAFF
TGTGCCAGCAGGCTTGAGGTGAACACTGAAGCTTTCTTT
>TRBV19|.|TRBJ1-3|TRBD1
CASSIDAPDRGGSGNTIYF
TGTGCCAGTAGTATAGATGCCCCCGACAGGGGTGGTTCTGGAAACACCATATATTTT
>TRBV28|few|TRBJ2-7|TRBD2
CASSSGLAGGPATYEQYF
TGTGCCAGCAGTTCGGGACTAGCGGGAGGGCCCGCCACCTACGAGCAGTACTTC
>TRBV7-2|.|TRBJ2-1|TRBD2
CASSSRLAWVEQFF
TGTGCCAGCAGCTCAAGACTAGCGTGGGTTGAGCAGTTCTTC
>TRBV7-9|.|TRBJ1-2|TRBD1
CASSPTDRGPGYTF
TGTGCCAGCAGCCCTACGGACAGGGGGCCAGGCTACACCTTC
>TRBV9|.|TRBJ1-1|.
CASSVGGDTEAFF
TGTGCCAGCAGCGTAGGGGGAGACACTGAAGCTTTCTTT
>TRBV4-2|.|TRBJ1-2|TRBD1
CASSQGPGQGAGYTF
TGTGCCAGCAGCCAAGGACCGGGACAGGGGGCTGGCTACACCTTC
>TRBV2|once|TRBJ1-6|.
CASNDGGVRSPLHF
TGTGCCAGCAACGACGGCGGGGTTCGGTCACCCCTCCACTTT
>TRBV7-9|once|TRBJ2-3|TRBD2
CASSLDQGLGTGADTQYF
TGTGCCAGCAGCTTAGACCAGGGACTAGGGACCGGTGCAGATACGCAGTATTTT
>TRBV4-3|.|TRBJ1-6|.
CASSQDALGAQNSPLHF
TGCGCCAGCAGCCAAGACGCATTAGGGGCTCAGAATTCACCCCTCCACTTT